This T cell receptor (beta chain) derives from a study of blood T cell repertoires in COVID-19. After removal of 4 bases from V and 3 bases from J, the junction contained 5 bases not matched to a gene. This CDR3 is built from 15 residues. Germline V lookup: CDR1 LGHDT, CDR2 YNNKEL (reference sequence). This clone was found a few times. Measured with immunoSEQ multiplex PCR; TCRdb has only the in-frame clones, and not every one. This sample carries around 150,000 clones, roughly 80% of them seen once, and the ten largest clones take roughly 3.4%. The sequence derives from a woman aged 60 to 75 who had recovered from COVID-19. This chain uses TRBV3-1 (or the pseudogene TRBV3-2) with TRBJ1-5; 8 nucleotides align to TRBD1. Sequencing input: PBMCs or T cells enriched from blood (not recorded which). CDR3 nucleotide sequence: TGTGCCAGCAGCCTGGGACAGGTTAACAATCAGCCCCAGCATTTT. It encodes CASSLGQVNNQPQHF.